Below are 21 T cell receptor beta chains sequenced from a single sample in a study of blood T cells in healthy people across ages. Through a sample-barcoded 5' primer and a J-beta primer mix, a second PCR was run for roughly 6 to 12 cycles. TCRdb used MiXCR to reprocess the 5' RACE reads, holding one entry per CDR3 protein. The data contain 850,000 to 1,100,000 distinct CDR3 sequences, 35% to 40% of them singletons. The sequencing sample was made of blood. The receptors stem from a man between 18 and 29 years old in good health.

V usage is TRBV6-1 and J usage is TRBJ1-5; D is undetermined. Trimming pared 8 bases from V and 6 bases from J, leaving 20 bases between. Looked up from germline, CDR1 is MNHNS and CDR2 is SASEGT. This CDR3 is built from 15 residues. The CDR3 DNA is TGTGCCAGCGGAGGTGGGGTACAAGTGGGTCAGCCCCAGCATTTT. Protein: CASGGGVQVGQPQHF.

The chain couples TRBV12-3 or TRBV12-4 to TRBJ1-1, with TRBD1 as a possible D gene (5 bases). V gave up 6 bases and J gave up 6 bases, with 11 bases separating them. This CDR3 region has 12 residues. The CDR3 spells CASSYTGAEAFF. For the CDR3, the DNA is TGTGCCAGCAGCTACACAGGCGCTGAAGCTTTCTTT.

This chain connects TRBV4-1 to TRBJ1-1; possibly TRBD1 for D (5 bases). Germline V CDR1 and CDR2: MGHRA, YSYEKL. The V gene lost 0 bases and the J gene lost 7 bases, with 12 bases spanning the gap. This CDR3 is built from 14 residues. CDR3 region: CASSQEGGGVEAFF. CDR3 nucleotide sequence: TGCGCCAGCAGCCAAGAAGGCGGGGGGGTTGAAGCTTTCTTT.

The rearrangement links TRBV28 to TRBJ1-4; 7 positions agree with TRBD1. J was trimmed by 8 bases and V by 6 bases; bases with no gene match: 9. CDR3 size: 14 residues. CDR1 is MDHEN, CDR2 SYDVKM, per germline. The chain's CDR3 is CASSRQGEREKLFF. Written as DNA, the CDR3 is TGTGCCAGCAGCCGCCAGGGGGAACGGGAAAAACTGTTTTTT.

The chain couples TRBV27 to TRBJ1-2, with D possibly TRBD1 on 5 matching bases. The CDR3 length is 15 residues. Germline loops: CDR1 MNHEY, CDR2 SMNVEV (reference sequence). Trimming took 11 bases from V and 2 from J, leaving 21 bases between them. The CDR3 reads CAGKGLVSFNYGYTF. The CDR3 DNA sequence: TGTGCCGGCAAGGGACTGGTATCTTTCAACTATGGCTACACCTTC.

This clonotype was seen a few times. V is TRBV20-1 and J is TRBJ1-4, with D perhaps matching TRBD1 (5 bases). V was cut by 0 bases and J by 8 bases, with 13 bases left in between. This CDR3 spans 14 amino acids. CDR1 is DFQATT and CDR2 is SNEGSKA in the germline V gene (reference sequence). CDR3 DNA sequence: TGCAGTGCTAGAGATGGGGCGGAGGGCGAAAAACTGTTTTTT. Translated: CSARDGAEGEKLFF.

The gene calls are TRBV29-1 and TRBJ1-2; possibly TRBD1 for D (6 bases). Germline V gives CDR1 SQVTM, CDR2 ANQGSEA. The CDR3 consists of 13 residues. Trimming removed 6 bases from V and 8 bases from J, with 19 bases in between. DNA for the CDR3: TGCAGCGTCCCGATCCCGGACGGGGGCGGCTACACCTTC. Protein product: CSVPIPDGGGYTF. The full variable domain, its missing parts supplied by reference TRBV29-1 and TRBJ1-2, is SAVISQKPSRDICQRGTSLTIQCQVDSQVTMMFWYRQQPGQSLTLIATANQGSEATYESGFVIDKFPISRPNLTFSTLTVSNMSPEDSSIYLCSVPIPDGGGYTFGSGTRLTVV.

This clonotype showed up just a few times. This rearrangement joins TRBV12-3 or TRBV12-4 to TRBJ2-2, with D possibly being TRBD1 or TRBD2 (5 bases each). V was clipped by 3 bases and J by 10 bases, with 12 bases between them. CDR3 length: 13 amino acids. CDR3 protein: CASSFGGRLELFF. In DNA, the CDR3 is TGTGCCAGCAGTTTTGGGGGTAGACTGGAGCTGTTTTTT.

Points on this clonotype: Relative to the germline gene, one junction end is altered; a read error may explain this. The chain carries TRBV7-9 and TRBJ2-3; no clear D. Germline assignment: CDR1 SEHNR and CDR2 FQNEAQ (reference sequence). There are 14 residues in the CDR3. The CDR3 region is CDSSLADDPDTQYF. The CDR3 coding sequence is TGTGACAGCAGCCTGGCGGACGACCCAGATACGCAGTATTTT.

This chain links TRBV5-6 with TRBJ2-1; 12 nucleotides line up with TRBD2. Germline V gives CDR1 SGHDT, CDR2 YYEEEE. V lost 3 bases to trimming and J lost 0 bases; unmatched junction nucleotides: 7. This CDR3 has 18 amino acids. The DNA for the CDR3 is TGTGCCAGCAGCTCGACTAGCGGGGGCCCGAGCTCCTACAATGAGCAGTTCTTC. This codes for CASSSTSGGPSSYNEQFF.

CDR3 region: CSATGGAGTDTQYF. The CDR3 nucleotides are TGCAGTGCTACCGGGGGGGCGGGGACAGATACGCAGTATTTT. The V call is TRBV20-1, the J call TRBJ2-3; 8 bases agree with TRBD2. Per germline, CDR1 DFQATT and CDR2 SNEGSKA (reference sequence). The CDR3 spans 14 residues. V trimming: 4 bases; J trimming: 3 bases; junction bases outside the gene matches: 6.

The chain couples TRBV27 to TRBJ2-1, with 9 bases aligning to TRBD2. CDR1 MNHEY and CDR2 SMNVEV come from the germline V gene (reference sequence). J lost 2 bases, V lost 2 bases, and 4 bases had no gene match. The CDR3 totals 16 residues. CDR3 region: CASSLKASGAYNEQFF. As DNA, the CDR3 is TGTGCCAGCAGTTTAAAGGCTAGCGGGGCCTACAATGAGCAGTTCTTC.

The rearrangement joins TRBV29-1 to TRBJ2-1, with D unclear. The end of the DNA fits TRBJ2-7 better, so the J call may be wrong. The CDR3 covers 13 residues. The germline V gene has CDR1 SQVTM and CDR2 ANQGSEA. Here the CDR3 reads CSVLSSSYNEQYF. For the CDR3, the DNA is TGCAGCGTTCTTTCCAGCTCCTACAATGAGCAGTACTTC.

This chain joins TRBV3-1 and TRBJ2-2, with D hard to call. Per germline, CDR1 LGHDT and CDR2 YNNKEL (reference sequence). V gave up 4 bases and J gave up 3 bases, with 9 bases separating them. CDR3 length: 14 amino acids. For the CDR3, the DNA is TGTGCCAGCAGCCCTGCCACGTACACCGGGGAGCTGTTTTTT. Its translation is CASSPATYTGELFF.

This clonotype was counted between two and nine times. The V gene is TRBV6-1, the J gene TRBJ1-1; D unresolved. V gave up 0 bases and J gave up 0 bases, with 5 bases separating them. Per the germline V gene, CDR1 is MNHNS and CDR2 is SASEGT. There are 14 residues in the CDR3. CDR3 protein: CASSEAGLNTEAFF. As DNA, the CDR3 is TGTGCCAGCAGTGAAGCGGGGTTGAACACTGAAGCTTTCTTT.

Here the CDR3 reads CSALGGALGYTF. The CDR3 DNA sequence: TGCAGCGCCCTGGGGGGGGCACTTGGCTACACCTTC. The V call is TRBV29-1, the J call TRBJ1-2; D is perhaps TRBD1 (6 bases). CDR3 size: 12 residues. The V end was cut by 7 bases, the J end by 7 bases, with 16 bases between. Per germline, CDR1 SQVTM and CDR2 ANQGSEA. The entire variable domain, with the rest obtained from reference TRBV29-1 and TRBJ1-2, is as follows: SAVISQKPSRDICQRGTSLTIQCQVDSQVTMMFWYRQQPGQSLTLIATANQGSEATYESGFVIDKFPISRPNLTFSTLTVSNMSPEDSSIYLCSALGGALGYTFGSGTRLTVV.

This chain uses TRBV20-1 with TRBJ1-5; 7 bases are shared with TRBD1. V shed 5 bases, J shed 3 bases, and the junction held 7 bases outside the gene matches. This CDR3 is built from 14 residues. Germline V gene data show CDR1 as DFQATT and CDR2 as SNEGSKA (reference sequence). In DNA form, the CDR3 reads TGCAGTGCTCAGACAGGGCCCCTCAATCAGCCCCAGCATTTT. Encoded protein: CSAQTGPLNQPQHF.

The V gene is TRBV3-1, the J gene TRBJ1-5, with 10 bases aligning to TRBD1. Unmatched junction bases numbered 11, after V lost 4 bases and J lost 11 bases. Germline V gene data show CDR1 as LGHDT and CDR2 as YNNKEL (reference sequence). CDR3 size: 15 residues. The CDR3 sequence: CASSLAGTGVETQHF. In DNA form, the CDR3 reads TGTGCCAGCAGCCTGGCCGGGACAGGGGTGGAGACCCAGCATTTT.

This chain links TRBV7-2 with TRBJ1-5, with D perhaps TRBD1 (6 bases). V was clipped by 4 bases and J by 3 bases, with 19 bases between them. The CDR3 is 17 amino acids. CDR1 is SGHTA, CDR2 FQGNSA, per germline. In nucleotides, the CDR3 is TGTGCCAGCAGCTCGGTCCTACCAGGGGCCTTCAATCAGCCCCAGCATTTT. It codes for CASSSVLPGAFNQPQHF. Complete variable domain (other parts from reference TRBV7-2 and TRBJ1-5): GAGVSQSPSNKVTEKGKDVELRCDPISGHTALYWYRQSLGQGLEFLIYFQGNSAPDKSGLPSDRFSAERTGGSVSTLTIQRTQQEDSAVYLCASSSVLPGAFNQPQHFGDGTRLSIL.

This chain links TRBV2 with TRBJ2-3; 8 nucleotides align to TRBD2. The CDR3 runs 15 residues. CDR1 is SNHLY, CDR2 FYNNEI, per germline. Losses at the gene ends were 8 bases for V and 4 bases for J; bases not matched to a gene: 11. CDR3 nucleotides: TGTGCCAGCCCCCCCGCGGCGGGGGGATCAGATACGCAGTATTTT. Translating it yields CASPPAAGGSDTQYF. Full variable domain (remainder filled in from reference TRBV2 and TRBJ2-3): EPEVTQTPSHQVTQMGQEVILRCVPISNHLYFYWYRQILGQKVEFLVSFYNNEISEKSEIFDDQFSVERPDGSNFTLKIRSTKLEDSAMYFCASPPAAGGSDTQYFGPGTRLTVL.

This clonotype was counted between two and nine times. The chain's CDR3 is CASTLETRTEAFF. In DNA form, the CDR3 reads TGTGCCAGCACCCTTGAGACAAGGACTGAAGCTTTCTTT. This chain joins TRBV6-2 or TRBV6-3 and TRBJ1-1, with unresolved D. The germline V gene encodes CDR1 MNHEY and CDR2 SVGEGT. The CDR3 extends over 13 amino acids. With 7 bases removed from V and 5 bases from J, the gap between germline ends came to 14 bases.